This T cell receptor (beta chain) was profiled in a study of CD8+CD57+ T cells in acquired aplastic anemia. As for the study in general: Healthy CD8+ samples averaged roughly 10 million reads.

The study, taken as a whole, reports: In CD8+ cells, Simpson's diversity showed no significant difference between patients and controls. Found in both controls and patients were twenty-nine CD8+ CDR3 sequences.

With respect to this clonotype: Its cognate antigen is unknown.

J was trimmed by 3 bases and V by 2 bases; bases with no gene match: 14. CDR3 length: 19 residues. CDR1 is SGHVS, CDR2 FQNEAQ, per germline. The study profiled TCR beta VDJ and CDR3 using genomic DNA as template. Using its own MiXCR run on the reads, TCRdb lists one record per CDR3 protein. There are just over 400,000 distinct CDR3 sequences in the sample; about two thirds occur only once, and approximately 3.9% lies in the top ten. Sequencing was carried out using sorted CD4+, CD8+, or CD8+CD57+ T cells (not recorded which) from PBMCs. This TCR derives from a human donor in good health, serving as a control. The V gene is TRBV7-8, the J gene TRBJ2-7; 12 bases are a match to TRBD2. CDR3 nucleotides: TGTGCCAGCAGCTTACCGCTGGGAACTAGCGGGGGGTCGCTCTACGAGCAGTACTTC. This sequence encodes CASSLPLGTSGGSLYEQYF. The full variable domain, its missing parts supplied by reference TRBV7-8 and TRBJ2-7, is GAGVSQSPRYKVAKRGQDVALRCDPISGHVSLFWYQQALGQGPEFLTYFQNEAQLDKSGLPSDRFFAERPEGSVSTLKIQRTQQEDSAVYLCASSLPLGTSGGSLYEQYFGPGTRLTVT.